A single sample gave rise to the 31 T cell receptor beta chains below, sequenced in a study of cytotoxic CD8 clonotypes in ibrutinib-treated CLL. Produced via immunoSEQ multiplex PCR; TCRdb's table is partial and in-frame only. The sample yields 50,000 to 65,000 clones, around three fifths seen once. The source material was PBMCs, sampled after 12 months of ibrutinib treatment. The receptors come from a human donor with chronic lymphocytic leukemia.

This clone was recorded once. The gene calls are TRBV18 and TRBJ2-7; D is tentatively TRBD1 or TRBD2 (6 bases each). Trimming shortened V by 8 bases and J by 4 bases, and 21 bases separated the two germline ends. This CDR3 spans 15 amino acids. Germline V gene sequence: CDR1 KGHSH, CDR2 LQKENI. This CDR3 is CASTQRGTSIYEQYF. CDR3 sequence (DNA): TGTGCCAGCACCCAAAGGGGGACTTCTATATACGAGCAGTACTTC.

The chain uses TRBV10-1 and TRBJ1-1; D remains unclear. CDR3 length: 14 amino acids. Trimming took 2 bases from V and 10 from J, leaving 17 bases between them. Per germline, CDR1 WNHNN and CDR2 SYGVQD (reference sequence). The CDR3 here is CASSEGSLQRSAFF. CDR3 coding DNA: TGCGCCAGCAGTGAGGGCAGCCTCCAGAGATCAGCTTTCTTT.

V is TRBV5-4 and J is TRBJ1-2; 8 nucleotides line up with TRBD1. CDR1 is SGHNT and CDR2 is YYREEE in the germline V gene (reference sequence). The CDR3 runs 14 residues. Trimming removed 0 bases from V and 8 bases from J; junction bases left unmatched: 6. The CDR3 region has the DNA TGTGCCAGCAGCTTGGGGGCAGGGGGCGCGGGCTACACCTTC. Translated, it gives CASSLGAGGAGYTF.

The chain carries TRBV19 and TRBJ2-1; TRBD2 aligns across 8 bases. The CDR3 loop spans 13 amino acids. The germline V gene encodes CDR1 LNHDA and CDR2 SQIVND (reference sequence). Trimming took 6 bases from V and 8 from J; bases not matched to a gene: 6. The CDR3 spells CASRKAGAYEQFF. The CDR3 nucleotides read TGTGCCAGTAGGAAAGCGGGGGCTTATGAGCAGTTCTTC. Drawing the rest from reference TRBV19 and TRBJ2-1, the complete variable domain is DGGITQSPKYLFRKEGQNVTLSCEQNLNHDAMYWYRQDPGQGLRLIYYSQIVNDFQKGDIAEGYSVSREKKESFPLTVTSAQKNPTAFYLCASRKAGAYEQFFGPGTRLTVL.

This chain links TRBV7-6 with TRBJ2-1; D remains ambiguous. The germline gives CDR1 SGHVS, CDR2 FNYEAQ. V was pared by 3 bases and J by 1 base, with 22 bases between. The CDR3 length is 19 residues. CDR3 sequence reads: CASSFLAASPSLSYNEQFF. The CDR3 region has the DNA TGTGCCAGCAGCTTTTTGGCGGCTAGTCCGTCTCTTTCCTACAATGAGCAGTTCTTC.

The gene calls are TRBV30 and TRBJ2-7; no clear D. V dropped 1 base and J dropped 3 bases, with 7 bases sitting between them. The CDR3 extends over 12 amino acids. CDR1 GTSNPN and CDR2 SVGIG come from the germline V gene (reference sequence). The CDR3 here is CAWSATIYEQYF. The CDR3 bases are TGTGCCTGGAGTGCGACAATCTACGAGCAGTACTTC.

The rearrangement uses TRBV11-3 and TRBJ2-7; 8 nucleotides agree with TRBD2. Trimming removed 5 bases from V and 0 bases from J; junction bases left unmatched: 6. The CDR3 is 15 residues long. Germline CDR1 is SGHNT and CDR2 is YENEEA. CDR3 region: CASSPRSGASYEQYF. The CDR3 nucleotides read TGTGCCAGCAGCCCCCGTAGCGGGGCCTCCTACGAGCAGTACTTC. Based on the CDR3 plus reference TRBV11-3 and TRBJ2-7, the full variable domain is EAGVVQSPRYKIIEKKQPVAFWCNPISGHNTLYWYLQNLGQGPELLIRYENEEAVDDSQLPKDRFSAERLKGVDSTLKIQPAELGDSAVYLCASSPRSGASYEQYFGPGTRLTVT.

This chain joins TRBV13 and TRBJ1-6; D gene ambiguous. The V gene lost 1 base and the J gene lost 13 bases, with 11 bases spanning the gap. The germline gives CDR1 PRHDT, CDR2 FYEKMQ (reference sequence). The CDR3 loop spans 13 amino acids. The CDR3 coding sequence is TGTGCCAGCAGCTTAGCCAGCCACCCGCCCCTCCACTTT. It translates to CASSLASHPPLHF.

The chain employs TRBV5-4 and TRBJ1-3; no reliable D call. V was trimmed by 1 base and J by 7 bases, leaving 12 bases between them. The CDR3 is 14 residues long. CDR1 and CDR2 from the germline V gene are SGHNT and YYREEE (reference sequence). The DNA of the CDR3 is TGTGCCAGCAGCTTGAGCGGGAGATTCAACACCATATATTTT. This encodes CASSLSGRFNTIYF.

The V call is TRBV5-4, the J call TRBJ2-5; D not certain. Germline values: CDR1 SGHNT, CDR2 YYREEE (reference sequence). V dropped 1 base and J dropped 1 base, with 11 bases sitting between them. The CDR3 contains 15 residues. CDR3 in amino acids: CASSLSNEFQETQYF. As DNA, the CDR3 is TGTGCCAGCAGCTTGAGTAATGAATTCCAAGAGACCCAGTACTTC.

This chain links TRBV9 with TRBJ1-1, with D possibly being TRBD1 (5 bases). There are 19 residues in the CDR3. Germline V gives CDR1 SGDLS, CDR2 YYNGEE. The germline V and J ends were trimmed by 0 bases and 4 bases, with 25 bases remaining between them. The CDR3 spells CASSVGFGAHEWWGTEAFF. The DNA of the CDR3 is TGTGCCAGCAGCGTAGGTTTCGGGGCCCATGAGTGGTGGGGCACTGAAGCTTTCTTT.

This sequence joins TRBV4-1 and TRBJ2-5; tentative D call: TRBD2 (6 bases). The length of the CDR3 is 17 residues. V shed 3 bases and J shed 6 bases, with 23 bases lying between them. The germline gives CDR1 MGHRA, CDR2 YSYEKL. CDR3 in DNA: TGCGCCAGCAGCCAGAATCTAGCGTACGAGGTCGGAAAGACCCAGTACTTC. It specifies CASSQNLAYEVGKTQYF.

The gene calls are TRBV4-2 and TRBJ2-7; TRBD2 matches at 13 bases. V was clipped by 4 bases and J by 4 bases; unmatched bases: 16. The germline gives CDR1 LGHNA, CDR2 YNFKEQ. The CDR3 covers 19 residues. The CDR3 sequence: CASSPRTSGSHWWVYEQYF. CDR3 coding DNA: TGTGCCAGCAGCCCCAGGACTAGCGGGAGTCATTGGTGGGTGTACGAGCAGTACTTC.

V and J are TRBV6-4 and TRBJ2-2; TRBD2 matches 12 bases. Germline V gene sequence: CDR1 MRHNA, CDR2 SNTAGT. V lost 6 bases to trimming and J lost 7 bases; unmatched junction nucleotides: 6. This CDR3 has 15 amino acids. This CDR3 is CASRPLAGGLGELFF. The CDR3 DNA reads as TGTGCCAGCAGACCACTAGCGGGGGGACTCGGGGAGCTGTTTTTT.

This chain joins TRBV11-2 and TRBJ2-4; D not resolved. The CDR3 runs 14 residues. Germline CDR1 is SGHAT and CDR2 is FQNNGV. Trimming removed 1 base at V and 5 bases at J, with 9 bases between. CDR3 residues: CASSLGYRENIQYF. In DNA form, the CDR3 reads TGTGCCAGCAGCTTAGGATATAGAGAAAACATTCAGTACTTC.

The chain recombines TRBV4-2 with TRBJ2-3; maybe TRBD2 (6 bases). V lost 4 bases to trimming and J lost 4 bases, with 21 bases between them. This CDR3 region has 17 residues. CDR1 is LGHNA and CDR2 is YNFKEQ in the germline V gene. The CDR3 DNA is TGTGCCAGCAGCCGGAAACCCGACGTTACGGGAGCAGATACGCAGTATTTT. Protein: CASSRKPDVTGADTQYF.

The rearrangement links TRBV6-5 to TRBJ2-3; 13 bases fit TRBD2. The CDR3 extends over 13 amino acids. The germline gives CDR1 MNHEY, CDR2 SVGAGI. The junction had 5 bases not matched to a gene; V was cut back by 11 bases and J by 6 bases. The CDR3 nucleotides are TGTGCCGGAAGGACTAGCGGGAGTGATACGCAGTATTTT. Encoded protein: CAGRTSGSDTQYF.

This chain uses TRBV7-2 with TRBJ1-6; D call uncertain. Germline V gene lookup returns CDR1 SGHTA and CDR2 FQGNSA. Trimming shortened V by 4 bases and J by 6 bases, and 10 bases separated the two germline ends. The CDR3 has 14 residues. CDR3 region: CASSSYSINSPLHF. The CDR3 DNA sequence: TGTGCCAGCAGCTCCTACTCAATTAATTCACCCCTCCACTTT.

This chain connects TRBV27 to TRBJ1-1; no reliable D call. From germline, CDR1 is MNHEY and CDR2 SMNVEV (reference sequence). The CDR3 sequence is 16 residues long. Trimming removed 7 bases from V and 4 bases from J, with 22 bases in between. Here the CDR3 DNA reads TGTGCCAGCATTCCCTCGAAACTGGGGATTGGCACTGAAGCTTTCTTT. Translated, it gives CASIPSKLGIGTEAFF.

This clone was observed many times. The chain uses TRBV29-1 and TRBJ2-3; 11 nucleotides align to TRBD1. CDR1 is SQVTM and CDR2 is ANQGSEA in the germline V gene. V trimming: 3 bases; J trimming: 3 bases; junction bases outside the gene matches: 2. The CDR3 is made up of 14 amino acids. Here the CDR3 reads CSVEGQGVTDTQYF. DNA for the CDR3: TGCAGCGTTGAGGGACAGGGGGTAACAGATACGCAGTATTTT.

The chain couples TRBV6-5 to TRBJ1-3, with D possibly being TRBD1 (5 bases). V was cut by 6 bases and J by 0 bases, with 12 bases left in between. CDR3 length equals 15 residues. Germline V gene lookup returns CDR1 MNHEY and CDR2 SVGAGI. The CDR3 bases are TGTGCCAGCAGGAAACAGGCCCCCTCTGGAAACACCATATATTTT. The encoded protein is CASRKQAPSGNTIYF.

J is TRBJ2-7 and V is TRBV27, with D perhaps matching TRBD2 (5 bases). From germline, CDR1 is MNHEY and CDR2 SMNVEV (reference sequence). V lost 8 bases, J lost 1 base, and 21 bases lay in between. The CDR3 contains 16 residues. CDR3 nucleotides: TGTGCCAGCCGATCTCCTTCGGGGTTGTGGTCCTACGAGCAGTACGTC. Translating it yields CASRSPSGLWSYEQYV.

The chain links TRBV15 to TRBJ1-4; D perhaps matches TRBD1 (5 bases). This CDR3 has 19 residues. Germline CDR1 is LNHNV and CDR2 is YYDKDF (reference sequence). The ends were cut back, 1 base at V and 0 bases at J, with 18 bases in the middle. The CDR3 here is CATSRVALGQGATNEKLFF. CDR3 coding DNA: TGTGCCACCAGCAGAGTTGCTTTGGGGCAGGGAGCAACTAATGAAAAACTGTTTTTT.

This clone has only a few counts. The gene calls are TRBV7-9 and TRBJ2-3; no clear D. V lost 5 bases and J 2 bases, leaving 11 bases between the germline ends. The CDR3 has 14 amino acids. Germline CDR1 SEHNR, CDR2 FQNEAQ (reference sequence). The CDR3 here is CASSPAIDTDTQYF. CDR3 bases: TGTGCCAGCAGCCCAGCGATAGACACAGATACGCAGTATTTT. The variable domain in full, with the rest retrieved from reference TRBV7-9 and TRBJ2-3, is DTGVSQNPRHKITKRGQNVTFRCDPISEHNRLYWYRQTLGQGPEFLTYFQNEAQLEKSRLLSDRFSAERPKGSFSTLEIQRTEQGDSAMYLCASSPAIDTDTQYFGPGTRLTVL.

This clone has only a few counts. The chain links TRBV6-6 to TRBJ1-1, with a tentative D call TRBD1 (6 bases). CDR1 is MNHNY, CDR2 SVGAGI, per germline (reference sequence). Trimming pared 1 base from V and 0 bases from J, leaving 9 bases between. The CDR3 is 15 residues long. CDR3 sequence reads: CASSYWGQMNTEAFF. CDR3 DNA: TGTGCCAGCAGTTACTGGGGACAAATGAACACTGAAGCTTTCTTT.

The chain uses TRBV5-1 and TRBJ2-5, with 9 bases matching TRBD2. With 3 bases clipped from V and 5 bases from J, the junction kept 14 bases outside the gene matches. This CDR3 has 17 residues. CDR1 is SGHRS, CDR2 YFSETQ, per germline. CDR3 sequence: CASSSVGGSSGVETQYF. The CDR3 bases are TGCGCCAGCAGCTCCGTGGGCGGCTCTAGCGGGGTTGAGACCCAGTACTTC.

This sequence joins TRBV10-3 and TRBJ1-1; tentatively, D is TRBD1 (6 bases). The CDR3 extends over 15 amino acids. Germline V CDR1 and CDR2: ENHRY, SYGVKD. V was pared by 6 bases and J by 5 bases, with 19 bases between. The CDR3 loop is CAIRTQTGGRTEAFF. The CDR3 DNA sequence: TGTGCCATCAGGACCCAGACGGGGGGCAGGACTGAAGCTTTCTTT.

The chain is built from TRBV30 and TRBJ2-7, with a weak D call TRBD2 (5 bases). The CDR3 runs to 13 residues. Trimming shortened V by 2 bases and J by 3 bases, and 11 bases separated the two germline ends. CDR1 is GTSNPN, CDR2 SVGIG, per germline (reference sequence). CDR3 bases: TGTGCCTGGAGTTCCCTCCGGGACTACGAGCAGTACTTC. Translating gives CAWSSLRDYEQYF.

The V and J genes are TRBV7-6 and TRBJ2-1; TRBD2 matches 7 bases. J was trimmed by 7 bases and V by 5 bases; bases with no gene match: 2. This CDR3 has 12 residues. Germline assignment: CDR1 SGHVS and CDR2 FNYEAQ. Here the CDR3 reads CASSGLGNEQFF. Here the CDR3 DNA reads TGTGCCAGCAGCGGACTAGGGAATGAGCAGTTCTTC. The whole variable domain, remainder taken from reference TRBV7-6 and TRBJ2-1, is GAGVSQSPRYKVTKRGQDVALRCDPISGHVSLYWYRQALGQGPEFLTYFNYEAQQDKSGLPNDRFSAERPEGSISTLTIQRTEQRDSAMYRCASSGLGNEQFFGPGTRLTVL.

The rearrangement uses TRBV5-1 and TRBJ2-7, with TRBD1 matching 10 bases. The germline V gene encodes CDR1 SGHRS and CDR2 YFSETQ. V lost 3 bases, J lost 0 bases, and 9 bases stayed unmatched. This CDR3 is built from 17 residues. The CDR3 bases are TGCGCCAGCAGCTCAATAGGGACAGGGGTGGCCTCCTACGAGCAGTACGTC. Protein sequence: CASSSIGTGVASYEQYV.

This clone was recorded at least ten times. This chain uses TRBV27 with TRBJ2-6; possible D gene TRBD1, 5 bases. In germline, CDR1 is MNHEY, CDR2 SMNVEV (reference sequence). V was pared by 11 bases and J by 0 bases, with 11 bases between. The CDR3 has 14 amino acids. The CDR3 coding sequence is TGTGCCTCCAGGGTGTACTCTGGGGCCAACGTCCTGACTTTC. It translates to CASRVYSGANVLTF.